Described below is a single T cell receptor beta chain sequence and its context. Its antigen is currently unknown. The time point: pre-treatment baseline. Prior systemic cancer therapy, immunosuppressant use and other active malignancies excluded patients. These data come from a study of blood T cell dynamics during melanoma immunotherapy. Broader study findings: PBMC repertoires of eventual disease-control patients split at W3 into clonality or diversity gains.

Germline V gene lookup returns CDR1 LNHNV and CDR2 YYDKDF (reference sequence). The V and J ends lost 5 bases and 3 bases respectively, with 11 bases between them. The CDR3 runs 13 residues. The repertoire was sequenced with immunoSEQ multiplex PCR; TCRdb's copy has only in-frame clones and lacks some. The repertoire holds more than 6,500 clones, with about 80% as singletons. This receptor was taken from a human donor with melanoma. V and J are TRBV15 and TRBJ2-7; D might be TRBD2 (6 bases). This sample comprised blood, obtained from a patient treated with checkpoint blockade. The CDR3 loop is CATSGGGIYEQYF. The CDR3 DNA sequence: TGTGCCACCAGCGGGGGAGGTATCTACGAGCAGTACTTC.